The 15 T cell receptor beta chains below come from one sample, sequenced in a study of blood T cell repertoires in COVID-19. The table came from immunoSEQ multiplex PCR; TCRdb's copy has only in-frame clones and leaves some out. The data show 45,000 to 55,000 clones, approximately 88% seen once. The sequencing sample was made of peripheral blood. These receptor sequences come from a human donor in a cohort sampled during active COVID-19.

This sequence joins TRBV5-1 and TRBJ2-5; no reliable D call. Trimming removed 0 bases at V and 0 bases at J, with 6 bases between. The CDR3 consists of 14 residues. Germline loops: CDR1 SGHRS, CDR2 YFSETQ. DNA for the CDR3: TGCGCCAGCAGCTTGGGGCAGAACCAAGAGACCCAGTACTTC. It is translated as CASSLGQNQETQYF.

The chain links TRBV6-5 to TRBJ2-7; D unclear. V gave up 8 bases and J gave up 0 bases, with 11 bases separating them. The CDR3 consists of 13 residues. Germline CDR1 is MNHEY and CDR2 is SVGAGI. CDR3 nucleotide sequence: TGTGCCAGCGAAGTCGCGTTCTCCTACGAGCAGTACTTC. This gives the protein CASEVAFSYEQYF.

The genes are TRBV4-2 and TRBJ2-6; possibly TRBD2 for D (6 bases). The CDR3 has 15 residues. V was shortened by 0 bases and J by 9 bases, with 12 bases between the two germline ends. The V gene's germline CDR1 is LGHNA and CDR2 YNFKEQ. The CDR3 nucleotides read TGTGCCAGCAGCCAAGACTGGGGGGAGGTCAACGTCCTGACTTTC. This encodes CASSQDWGEVNVLTF.

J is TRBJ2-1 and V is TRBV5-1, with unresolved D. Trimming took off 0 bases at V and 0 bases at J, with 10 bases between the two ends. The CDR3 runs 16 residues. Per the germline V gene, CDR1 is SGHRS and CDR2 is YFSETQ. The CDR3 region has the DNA TGCGCCAGCAGCTTGGACAGAGTCAGCTCCTACAATGAGCAGTTCTTC. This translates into CASSLDRVSSYNEQFF.

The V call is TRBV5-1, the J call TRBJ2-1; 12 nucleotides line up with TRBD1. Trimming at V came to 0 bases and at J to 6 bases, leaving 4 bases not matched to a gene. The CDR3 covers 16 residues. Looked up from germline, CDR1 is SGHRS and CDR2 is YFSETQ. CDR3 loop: CASSLVGQGASNEQFF. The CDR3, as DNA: TGCGCCAGCAGCTTGGTGGGACAGGGGGCTTCCAATGAGCAGTTCTTC.

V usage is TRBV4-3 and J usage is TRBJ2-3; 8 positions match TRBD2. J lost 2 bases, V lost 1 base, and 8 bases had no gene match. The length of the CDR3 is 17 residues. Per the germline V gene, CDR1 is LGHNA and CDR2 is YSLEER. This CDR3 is CASSQGRGLAITDTQYF. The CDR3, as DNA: TGCGCCAGCAGCCAAGGTAGAGGACTAGCCATCACAGATACGCAGTATTTT.

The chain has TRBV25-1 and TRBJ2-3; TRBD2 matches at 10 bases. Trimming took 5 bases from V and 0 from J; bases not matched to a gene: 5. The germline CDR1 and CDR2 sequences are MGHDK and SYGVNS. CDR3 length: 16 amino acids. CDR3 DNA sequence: TGTGCCAGCAGTATGGGACTAGCGCTTAGCACAGATACGCAGTATTTT. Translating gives CASSMGLALSTDTQYF.

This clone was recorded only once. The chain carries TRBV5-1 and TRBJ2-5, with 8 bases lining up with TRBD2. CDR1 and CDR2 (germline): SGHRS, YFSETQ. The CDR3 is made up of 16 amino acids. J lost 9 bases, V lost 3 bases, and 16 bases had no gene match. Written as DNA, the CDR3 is TGCGCCAGCAGCTGGGGGACTAGAGGGCCGGGTGGGTCCCAGTACTTC. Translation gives CASSWGTRGPGGSQYF.

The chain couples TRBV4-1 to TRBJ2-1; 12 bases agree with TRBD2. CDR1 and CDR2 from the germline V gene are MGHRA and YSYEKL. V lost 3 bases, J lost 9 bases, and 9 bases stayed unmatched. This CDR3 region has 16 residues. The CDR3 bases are TGCGCCAGCAGCCAGACCGGGACTAGCGGGTTCGGTGAGCAGTTCTTC. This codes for CASSQTGTSGFGEQFF.

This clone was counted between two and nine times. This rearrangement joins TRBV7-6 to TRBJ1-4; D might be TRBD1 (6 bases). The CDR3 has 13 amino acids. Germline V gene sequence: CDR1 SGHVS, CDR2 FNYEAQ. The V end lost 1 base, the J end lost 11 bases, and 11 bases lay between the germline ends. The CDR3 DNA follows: TGTGCCAGCAGCTTAGTGGAGAGGGGGAAACTGTTTTTT. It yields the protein CASSLVERGKLFF.

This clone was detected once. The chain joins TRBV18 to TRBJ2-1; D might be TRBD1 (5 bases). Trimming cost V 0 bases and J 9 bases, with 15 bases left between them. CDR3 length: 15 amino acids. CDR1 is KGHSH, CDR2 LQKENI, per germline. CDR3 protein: CASSPPALEGAEQFF. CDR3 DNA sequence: TGTGCCAGCTCACCACCGGCCTTAGAAGGGGCTGAGCAGTTCTTC.

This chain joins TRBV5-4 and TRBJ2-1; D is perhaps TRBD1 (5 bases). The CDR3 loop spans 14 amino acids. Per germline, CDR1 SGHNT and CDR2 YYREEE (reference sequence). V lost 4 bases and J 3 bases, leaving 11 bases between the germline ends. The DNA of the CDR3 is TGTGCCAGCAGCAGGGGTTCATTCTACAATGAGCAGTTCTTC. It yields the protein CASSRGSFYNEQFF.

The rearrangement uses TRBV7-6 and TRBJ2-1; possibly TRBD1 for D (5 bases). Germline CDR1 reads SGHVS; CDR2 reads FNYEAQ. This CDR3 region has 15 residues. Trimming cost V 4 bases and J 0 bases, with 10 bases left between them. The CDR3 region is CASSSRQNSYNEQFF. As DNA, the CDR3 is TGTGCCAGCAGCTCTCGACAGAACTCCTACAATGAGCAGTTCTTC.

The CDR3 coding sequence is TGTGCCAGCATCACCCCTAGGAACAGGGTAGGCGGCTACACCTTC. This sequence encodes CASITPRNRVGGYTF. The gene calls are TRBV6-5 and TRBJ1-2; possibly TRBD1 for D (6 bases). The CDR3 runs 15 residues. Per germline, CDR1 MNHEY and CDR2 SVGAGI. V lost 7 bases and J lost 8, with 23 bases in between.

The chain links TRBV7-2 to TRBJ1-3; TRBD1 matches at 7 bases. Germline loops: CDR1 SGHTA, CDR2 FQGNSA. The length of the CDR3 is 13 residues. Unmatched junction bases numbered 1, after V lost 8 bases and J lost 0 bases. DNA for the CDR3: TGTGCCAGCGGGACAGTCTCTGGAAACACCATATATTTT. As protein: CASGTVSGNTIYF.